This T cell receptor beta chain derives from a study of T cells in Graves' hyperthyroidism and ophthalmopathy. For ophthalmopathy patients, the Clinical Activity Score was at least 3 and the NOSPECS grade at least 4; duration was under 3 months. This clonotype has a count of ten or more. Antigen: not known. Points from the study as a whole: The blood repertoire included most of the expanded thyroid clonotypes above 0.001. The model predicted ophthalmopathy a median around seven months before onset.

The TCR beta CDR3 regions underwent amplification using RNA transcripts as the source. The study used the HTBI primer set for a first-round RT-PCR of the TCR CDR3. TCRdb reanalysed the multiplex PCR reads using MiXCR and keeps one entry per CDR3 protein. The sample includes about 640,000 distinct CDR3 sequences, about a fifth of them seen just once. This CDR3 is built from 14 residues. The germline gives CDR1 SGHAT, CDR2 FQNNGV. V gave up 7 bases and J gave up 4 bases, with 14 bases separating them. V is TRBV11-2 and J is TRBJ1-3; possible D gene TRBD1, 5 bases. Sequenced sample: blood. The TCR comes from a man aged 25-45 years with Graves' ophthalmopathy. The chain's CDR3 is CASTHPRAGNTIYF. CDR3 sequence (DNA): TGTGCCAGCACCCACCCCAGGGCGGGAAACACCATATATTTT.